These T cell receptor beta chains were read from a single sample in a study of breast tumors, draining lymph nodes, adjacent tissues. TCRdb analysed the multiplex PCR reads with MiXCR anew, one entry per CDR3 protein. The table lists fewer than 80,000 distinct CDR3 sequences, around two fifths of them singletons. Sequenced: breast tumor tissue. The receptors come from a female donor with breast cancer. Some clones in this sample may be carry-over from other donors' samples. Each CDR3 is given with its conserved first and last residue. A D gene is named only where the DNA matches it firmly. Expanded clones are given a class, and other clones once, few, many or no size at all.

>once|TRBV2|TRBD2|TRBJ2-3
TGTGCCAGCAAGGCCCAGGGCGCCCGCTCGATTCCCGTTGGACTAGCGGGATTCACAGATACGCAGTATTTT
CASKAQGARSIPVGLAGFTDTQYF
>NA|TRBV7-9|NA|TRBJ1-1
TGTGCCAGCAGCCGGACCTCATTCGAAGCTTTCTTT
CASSRTSFEAFF
>many|TRBV7-9|TRBD1|TRBJ1-2
TGTGCCAGCAGCGGACCGGGACAGGGTTTGCATGGCTACCCCTTC
CASSGPGQGLHGYPF
>many|TRBV29-1|NA|TRBJ2-1
TGCAGCGTTGTGGGGGTCGATGAGCAGTTCTTC
CSVVGVDEQFF
>NA|TRBV20-1|NA|TRBJ2-7
TGCAGTGCTAGAGATCTGGCGGGGTCTATCTACGAGCAGTACTTC
CSARDLAGSIYEQYF
>many|TRBV7-3|TRBD1|TRBJ1-2
TGTGCCAGCAGCGCGACAGGGGGTCGGTATGGCTACACCTTC
CASSATGGRYGYTF
>NA|TRBV6-6|TRBD1|TRBJ2-2
TGTGCCAGCAGTTCGCACCGGGACAGAACCGGGGAGCTGTTTTTT
CASSSHRDRTGELFF
>many|TRBV6-1|NA|TRBJ2-7
TGTGCCAGCAAGCAGGTCAGCTCCTACGAGCAGTACTTC
CASKQVSSYEQYF
>many|TRBV4-1|TRBD1|TRBJ2-7
TGCGCCAGCAGCCAAGAAACGCACAGGGGGTTGAACGAGCAGTACTTC
CASSQETHRGLNEQYF
>many|TRBV5-1|NA|TRBJ1-2
TGCGCCAGCAGCTTGGGGGGTCTCCGGCAGAACACCTTC
CASSLGGLRQNTF
>few|TRBV4-2|NA|TRBJ1-1
TGTGCCAGCAGCCAAGGCGGCGCGGGGGTTGAAGCTTTCTTT
CASSQGGAGVEAFF
>many|TRBV4-2|NA|TRBJ2-7
TGTGCCAGCAGCCCAGAGGGGGGGGGAGGTTACGAGCAGTACTTC
CASSPEGGGGYEQYF
>NA|TRBV7-7|NA|TRBJ2-3
TGTGCTAGCAGCCCCGACTTAACAGATACGCAGTATTTT
CASSPDLTDTQYF
>few|TRBV20-1|TRBD1|TRBJ2-5
TGCAGTGCTCCGCGACAGGGGACCAGAGAGAACCAGTACTTC
CSAPRQGTRENQYF
>NA|TRBV7-9|TRBD1|TRBJ2-3
TGTGCCAGCAGCACGGACAGGGGGCTGACAGATACGCAGTATTTT
CASSTDRGLTDTQYF
>NA|TRBV15|TRBD2|TRBJ2-3
TGTGCCACCAGCAGAGAGGCGGGGGAAGCAAGCACGCAGTATTTT
CATSREAGEASTQYF
>NA|TRBV11-3|NA|TRBJ1-1
TGTGCCAGCAGCCCCCCCAGGGGTAACACTGAAGCTTTCTTT
CASSPPRGNTEAFF
>NA|TRBV19|NA|TRBJ2-3
TGTGCCAGTAGTATTGGCCCCAATAAGCAGTACACAGATACGCAGTATTTT
CASSIGPNKQYTDTQYF
>many|TRBV24-1|NA|TRBJ2-7
TGTGCCCTACAGCGGGTCGGGCGGGTGCAGTACTTC
CALQRVGRVQYF
>NA|TRBV20-1|TRBD2|TRBJ2-7
TGCAGCTTAGCGGGAGATGTCTACGAGCAGTACTTC
CSLAGDVYEQYF
>many|TRBV5-1|NA|TRBJ1-2
TGCGCCAGCAGCTTGGACGGGGTCGGAGGTCGGGATGGCTACACCTTC
CASSLDGVGGRDGYTF
>NA|TRBV5-6|NA|TRBJ1-6
TGTGCCAGCAGCCCTACAGTGAGCTCCTATAATTCACCCCTCCACTTT
CASSPTVSSYNSPLHF
>NA|TRBV19|NA|TRBJ1-2
TGTGCCAGTCGAGTTTCCGGGATGAATGCCTACACCTTC
CASRVSGMNAYTF
>many|TRBV25-1|TRBD1|TRBJ2-5
TGTGCCAGCCGGGACAGGGGACGATTAGAGACCCAGTACTTC
CASRDRGRLETQYF
>NA|TRBV6-6|TRBD1|TRBJ1-2
TGTGCCAGCAGCTATGGGACAGGGGACTATGGCTACACCTTC
CASSYGTGDYGYTF
>NA|TRBV11-3|NA|TRBJ1-4
TGTGCCAGCAGCTTCCTACAGGGCCCGGGGAAGGCTAATGAAAAACTGTTTTTT
CASSFLQGPGKANEKLFF
>many|TRBV19|NA|TRBJ1-2
TGTGCCAGTAGTACTTATCAGGGTTCGGATGGCTACACCTTC
CASSTYQGSDGYTF
>many|TRBV7-8|NA|TRBJ2-5
TGTGCCAGCAGCAGCTTAGAGCCCAAGTCCGTAGCCCCCGAGGAATTGGAGACCCAGTACTTC
CASSSLEPKSVAPEELETQYF
>many|TRBV11-3|TRBD2|TRBJ2-7
TGTGCCAGCAGCTTAGCGAGCGGGGGGGACTCCTACGAGCAGTACTTC
CASSLASGGDSYEQYF
>many|TRBV18|NA|TRBJ1-6
TGTGCCAGCTCCAGGACAAGATCACCCCTCCACTTT
CASSRTRSPLHF
>many|TRBV10-3|NA|TRBJ2-1
TGTGCCATCAGTGAGTCTAGGGTAAATGAGCAGTTCTTC
CAISESRVNEQFF
>NA|TRBV11-2|NA|TRBJ2-7
NA
CASSFYICSARQGYEQYF
>many|TRBV2|NA|TRBJ2-7
TGTGCCAGCACCGAAGGAAGGGTTTACCACGAGCAGTACTTC
CASTEGRVYHEQYF
>many|TRBV25-1|NA|TRBJ1-5
TGTGCCAGCAGTGAGAGCAATCAGCCCCAGCATTTT
CASSESNQPQHF
>many|TRBV5-8|NA|TRBJ2-2
TGTGCCAGCAGCTTCCGACAGGAGCTGTTTTTT
CASSFRQELFF
>NA|TRBV7-9|NA|TRBJ1-6
TGTGCCTGCAGCAGGGACAATTCACCCCTCCACTTT
CACSRDNSPLHF
>NA|TRBV24-1|NA|TRBJ1-5
TGTGCCACCGCTTCTTCGGGACAATCTATACAGCCCCAGCATTTT
CATASSGQSIQPQHF
>many|TRBV9|TRBD2|TRBJ2-1
TGTGCCAGCAGCCCACCCGGGACTAGCGGGGGGACCAATGAGCAGTTCTTC
CASSPPGTSGGTNEQFF
>NA|TRBV3-1|TRBD1|TRBJ2-1
TGTGCCAGCAGGTCACAGGGGGGTAGGCAAGGTGAGCAGTTCTTC
CASRSQGGRQGEQFF
>many|TRBV12-5|NA|TRBJ2-3
TGTGCTAGTGGTTTGGGTCGACAGATCACAGATACGCAGTATTTT
CASGLGRQITDTQYF
>NA|TRBV29-1|TRBD2|TRBJ2-2
TGCAGCACATTAACGGGGGGACCGAACACCGGGGAGCTGTTTTTT
CSTLTGGPNTGELFF
>NA|TRBV20-1|TRBD2|TRBJ2-1
TGCAGTGCTAGTTTTGGCGGGGGGGCCTACAATGAGCAGTTCTTC
CSASFGGGAYNEQFF
>NA|TRBV7-7|NA|TRBJ2-7
TGTGCTAGCAGCTTGAGGGGGGCCGAGAGGGAGCAGTACTTC
CASSLRGAEREQYF
>medium-sized|TRBV29-1|NA|TRBJ2-1
TGCAGCGCCCAGTCCAGGGGTCCGAGCTCCTACAATGAGCAGTTCTTC
CSAQSRGPSSYNEQFF
>NA|TRBV7-3|NA|TRBJ2-7
TGTGCCAGCAGCTTCGGGGACGGCCCCTCCTACGAGCAGTACTTC
CASSFGDGPSYEQYF
>NA|TRBV6-2/TRBV6-3|NA|TRBJ1-2
TGTGCCAGCAGTGCCCCAGGGAGAGCTAACTATGGCTACACCTTC
CASSAPGRANYGYTF